This T cell receptor beta chain was identified in a study of Tregs in tolerant kidney transplant recipients. Study-wide results and caveats: The small number of patients limits these findings pending further validation.

CD4+CD25+CD127- Tregs, CD4+CD25- non-Tregs, CD4 and CD8 cells were sorted. The CDR3 runs to 16 residues. Germline values: CDR1 SNHLY, CDR2 FYNNEI. J lost 9 bases, V lost 1 base, and 12 bases had no gene match. This table comes from immunoSEQ multiplex PCR, and its TCRdb copy is limited to in-frame clones, with some not included. Of 80,000 to 90,000 clones listed, about 92% are singletons. A remark on this clone: Its specificity is unknown.

Source material: CD8+ T cells from blood. This chain links TRBV2 with TRBJ1-5; 7 bases are a match to TRBD1. The receptor comes from a human donor in good health. The CDR3 region has the DNA TGTGCCAGCAGTGAAGGGGCGGGACAGCTATCAGGGCCCCAGCATTTT. It translates to CASSEGAGQLSGPQHF.